This T cell receptor (beta chain) originates from a study of CD8 T cells in Susac syndrome. CD8+ and CD4+ T cells from blood underwent TCR beta sequencing, which was carried out in a high-throughput format. While CD8+ and CD4+ T cells were isolated negatively, TEMRA cells were enriched by FACS. The CDR3 runs 16 residues. Trimming removed 4 bases from V and 0 bases from J, with 16 bases in between. CDR1 SEHNR and CDR2 FQNEAQ come from the germline V gene (reference sequence). RNA was extracted with the RNeasy kit, and a quantity of roughly 0.5 to 1 ug was reverse transcribed using random hexamers. With immunoSEQ multiplex PCR, TCR beta CDR3 was amplified across 54 Vbeta and 13 Jbeta. A single record per CDR3 protein comes from TCRdb applying MiXCR to the immunoSEQ multiplex PCR reads. This table holds a few hundred thousand distinct CDR3 sequences, 70% to 90% found once.

Sequencing was performed on CD8+ T cells from PBMCs. The TCR originated in a human donor with multiple sclerosis. The chain joins TRBV7-9 to TRBJ2-7; tentative D call: TRBD2 (6 bases). The CDR3 sequence: CASSSPDHGSSYEQYF. The CDR3 bases are TGTGCCAGCAGCTCACCTGACCACGGGAGCTCCTACGAGCAGTACTTC.